This TCR beta chain was profiled in a study of T cell repertoires in aging, cancer and after chemotherapy. Study-level findings and limits: Rebound thymic output was suggested by rising median generation probability during chemotherapy in each cancer cohort.

Peripheral blood genomic DNA, not sorted cells or RNA, was the template. V shed 3 bases, J shed 2 bases, and the junction held 2 bases outside the gene matches. The CDR3 is made up of 14 amino acids. Per the germline V gene, CDR1 is SGHTA and CDR2 is FQGNSA. About this clonotype itself: Its antigen is as yet unknown.

TRB rearrangements spanning V, D and J were amplified using mixed TRB-A/B primers. TCRdb independently ran MiXCR on the multiplex PCR reads; one entry per CDR3 protein. The profile shows around 3,100 distinct CDR3 sequences, 30% of them singletons. This rearrangement joins TRBV7-2 to TRBJ2-3; TRBD2 matches at 7 bases. The sequenced sample was blood. The clonotype was recovered from a human donor in good health. The CDR3 region is CASSFGRITDTQYF. CDR3 sequence (DNA): TGTGCCAGCAGCTTCGGGAGGATCACAGATACGCAGTATTTT.